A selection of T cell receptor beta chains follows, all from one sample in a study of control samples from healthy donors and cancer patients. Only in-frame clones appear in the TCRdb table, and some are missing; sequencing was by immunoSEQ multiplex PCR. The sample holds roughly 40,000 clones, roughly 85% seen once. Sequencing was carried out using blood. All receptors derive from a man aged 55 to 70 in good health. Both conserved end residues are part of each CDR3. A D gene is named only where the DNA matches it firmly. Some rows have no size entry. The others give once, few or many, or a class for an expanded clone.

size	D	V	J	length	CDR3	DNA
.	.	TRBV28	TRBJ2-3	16	CASSSPLIHRGDTQYF	TGTGCCAGCAGTTCTCCCCTCATACACCGGGGAGATACGCAGTATTTT
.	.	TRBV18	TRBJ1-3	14	CASRRGATGNTIYF	TGTGCCAGCAGGCGGGGGGCCACTGGAAACACCATATATTTT
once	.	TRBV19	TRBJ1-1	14	CASSEDRLNTEAFF	TGTGCCAGTAGTGAAGACAGATTGAACACTGAAGCTTTCTTT
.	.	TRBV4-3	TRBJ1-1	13	CASSQQRNTEAFF	TGCGCCAGCAGCCAACAGCGGAACACTGAAGCTTTCTTT
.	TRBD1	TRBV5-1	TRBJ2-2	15	CASSPTGPTTGELFF	TGCGCCAGCAGCCCGACAGGGCCGACCACCGGGGAGCTGTTTTTT
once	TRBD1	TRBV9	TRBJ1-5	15	CASSTSGQLNQPQHF	TGTGCCAGCAGCACTTCGGGACAGCTCAATCAGCCCCAGCATTTT
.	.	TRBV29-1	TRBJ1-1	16	CSAGGQEDKGNTEAFF	TGCAGCGCTGGAGGGCAAGAGGACAAAGGTAACACTGAAGCTTTCTTT
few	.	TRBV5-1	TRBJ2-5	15	CASSFGGLGVETQYF	TGCGCCAGCAGCTTTGGGGGCTTGGGGGTAGAGACCCAGTACTTC
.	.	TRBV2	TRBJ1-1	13	CASSENREGEAFF	TGTGCCAGCAGTGAGAACAGGGAGGGTGAAGCTTTCTTT
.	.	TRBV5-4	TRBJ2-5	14	CASSLSRGAETQYF	TGTGCCAGCAGCTTGTCGAGGGGCGCAGAGACCCAGTACTTC
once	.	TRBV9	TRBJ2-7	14	CASSVGGWQDEQYF	TGTGCCAGCAGCGTAGGGGGATGGCAGGACGAGCAGTACTTC
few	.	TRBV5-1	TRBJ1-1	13	CASRISWNTEAFF	TGCGCCAGCCGGATCTCATGGAACACTGAAGCTTTCTTT
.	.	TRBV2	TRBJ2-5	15	CASSDLLGLQETQYF	TGTGCCAGCAGTGATTTATTGGGGTTACAAGAGACCCAGTACTTC
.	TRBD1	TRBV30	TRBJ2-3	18	CAWSGAGQGMTSTDTQYF	TGTGCCTGGAGTGGAGCGGGACAGGGGATGACTAGCACAGATACGCAGTATTTT